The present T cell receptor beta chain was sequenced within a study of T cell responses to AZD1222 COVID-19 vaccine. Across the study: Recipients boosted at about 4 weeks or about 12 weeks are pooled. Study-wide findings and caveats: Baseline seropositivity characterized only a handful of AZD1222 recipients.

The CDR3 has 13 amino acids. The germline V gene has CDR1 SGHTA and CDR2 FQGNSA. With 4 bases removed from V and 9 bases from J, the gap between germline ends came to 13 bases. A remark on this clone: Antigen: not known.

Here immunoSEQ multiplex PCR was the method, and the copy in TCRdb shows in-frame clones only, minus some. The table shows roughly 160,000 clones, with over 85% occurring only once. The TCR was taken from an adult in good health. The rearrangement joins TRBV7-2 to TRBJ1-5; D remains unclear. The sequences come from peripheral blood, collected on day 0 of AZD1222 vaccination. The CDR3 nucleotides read TGTGCCAGCAGCTCCACCGGTCTACGGCCCCAGCATTTT. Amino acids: CASSSTGLRPQHF.